The sequence of this TCR beta chain was determined in a study of blood T cells in healthy people across ages. This clonotype was seen only once. Sample-barcoded 5' priming and a J-beta primer mix drove a second PCR of roughly 6 to 12 cycles. Each CDR3 protein gets one entry after TCRdb re-called the 5' RACE reads with MiXCR. The profile shows roughly 1.5 million distinct CDR3 sequences, 35% to 45% of them singletons. This clonotype was obtained from a woman between 18 and 29 years old in good health. Sequencing was done on a sample of blood.

CDR3 region: CASLDRGSGTQYF. CDR3 nucleotides: TGCGCCAGTTTAGACAGGGGGAGCGGTACGCAGTATTTT. The V and J genes are TRBV4-3 and TRBJ2-3; 9 nucleotides agree with TRBD1. CDR1 and CDR2 (germline): LGHNA, YSLEER. This CDR3 comprises 13 residues. Trimming cost V 9 bases and J 8 bases; bases outside gene matches: 9.